This T cell receptor (beta chain) was captured by sequencing in a study of blood T cells in healthy people across ages. Whole-study findings and limits: Versus aged donors, long-lived donors had higher diversity and more naive CD4+ cells.

This clonotype was seen only a few times. Its antigen is as yet unknown. Then a second PCR, running about 6 to 11 cycles, was carried out with a sample-barcoded 5' primer and a J-beta primer mix. A template-switch adaptor containing 12 random nucleotides labeled each cDNA molecule. TCRdb re-derived calls from the 5' RACE reads in MiXCR, one entry per CDR3 protein. The table has roughly 2 million distinct CDR3 sequences, about 50% seen once. Germline assignment: CDR1 SQVTM and CDR2 ANQGSEA. V was pared by 4 bases and J by 3 bases, with 6 bases of the junction left unmatched. The CDR3 totals 14 residues.

Sequencing was done on a sample of blood. The V and J genes are TRBV29-1 and TRBJ2-7; 10 nucleotides agree with TRBD2. The TCR was taken from a middle-aged woman in good health. CDR3 sequence reads: CSVVSLAGYYEQYF. DNA of the CDR3: TGCAGCGTTGTTTCACTAGCGGGGTACTACGAGCAGTACTTC.